This T cell receptor beta chain was recovered during a study of T cells in Graves' hyperthyroidism and ophthalmopathy. The TCR beta CDR3 regions underwent amplification using RNA transcripts as the source. An initial round of RT-PCR targeting the TCR CDR3 relied on the HTBI primer set. In TCRdb, the multiplex PCR reads were re-called with MiXCR into one record per CDR3 protein. The sample lists a few hundred thousand distinct CDR3 sequences, roughly a sixth occurring once. With V trimmed by 7 bases and J by 4 bases, 16 bases remained unmatched. This CDR3 has 16 amino acids. Looked up from germline, CDR1 is SGHRS and CDR2 is YFSETQ.

The sample comprised blood. This sequence joins TRBV5-1 and TRBJ2-7, with 8 bases that match TRBD1. The receptor was derived from a woman between 35 and 50 years old with Graves' ophthalmopathy. CDR3 region: CASQKETGTGSYEQYF. CDR3 nucleotides: TGCGCCAGCCAAAAGGAAACCGGGACAGGATCTTACGAGCAGTACTTC. Filled out from reference TRBV5-1 and TRBJ2-7, the complete variable domain reads KAGVTQTPRYLIKTRGQQVTLSCSPISGHRSVSWYQQTPGQGLQFLFEYFSETQRNKGNFPGRFSGRQFSNSRSEMNVSTLELGDSALYLCASQKETGTGSYEQYFGPGTRLTVT.